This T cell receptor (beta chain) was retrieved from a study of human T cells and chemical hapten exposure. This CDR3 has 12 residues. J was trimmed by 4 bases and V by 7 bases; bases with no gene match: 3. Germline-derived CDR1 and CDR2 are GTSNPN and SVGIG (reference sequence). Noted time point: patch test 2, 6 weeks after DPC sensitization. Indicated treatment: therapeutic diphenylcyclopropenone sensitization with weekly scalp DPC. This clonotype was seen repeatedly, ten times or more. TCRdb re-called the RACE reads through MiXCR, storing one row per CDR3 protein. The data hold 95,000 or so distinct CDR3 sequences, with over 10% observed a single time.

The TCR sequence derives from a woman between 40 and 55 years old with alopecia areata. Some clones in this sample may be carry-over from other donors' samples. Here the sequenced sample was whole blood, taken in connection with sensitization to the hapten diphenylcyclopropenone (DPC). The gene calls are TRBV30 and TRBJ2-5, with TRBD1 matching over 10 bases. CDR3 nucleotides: TGTGCCTTGGACAGGGGGAGAGAGACCCAGTACTTC. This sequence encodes CALDRGRETQYF.